This T cell receptor (beta chain) was retrieved from a study of T cell repertoires in ileal Crohn's disease. Study information: 35% were active smokers at surgery; median disease duration was almost 8 years. Biopsies of the neoterminal ileum at postoperative colonoscopy form M6 samples.

Method: immunoSEQ multiplex PCR; TCRdb's copy keeps in-frame clones and lacks some. The table lists fewer than 3,000 clones, 70% to 85% of them singletons, with 36% in the top ten. Germline CDR1 is SNHLY and CDR2 is FYNNEI. V lost 8 bases and J lost 3, with 13 bases in between. The CDR3 has 13 residues. Indicated time point: neoterminal ileum biopsy at postoperative endoscopy, about 6 months after surgery. The sequencing input was ileal tissue. The chain couples TRBV2 to TRBJ1-1; possibly TRBD1 for D (6 bases). The source of this sequence is an adult with Crohn's disease. For the CDR3, the DNA is TGTGCCAGCCTTCAACAGGGTTACACTGAAGCTTTCTTT. Its protein is CASLQQGYTEAFF.